This T cell receptor beta chain was recorded in a study of STAT5B mutations in CD4+ large granular lymphocyte leukemia. This was a survey-level run. Sequencing used immunoSEQ multiplex PCR; TCRdb keeps in-frame clones, though not all of them. Counted here are about 40,000 clones, roughly 80% occurring once; the ten biggest clones make up 3.6%. This CDR3 has 17 amino acids. Germline V lookup: CDR1 LGHNA, CDR2 YSLEER. V was pared by 0 bases and J by 4 bases, with 7 bases of the junction left unmatched. The chain employs TRBV4-3 and TRBJ2-1; 9 bases are a match to TRBD2. Sequencing used CD4+ T cells from blood buffy coats. This receptor was identified in a human donor in good health. CDR3 DNA sequence: TGCGCCAGCAGCCAAGAACGCACTAGCGGGCTTTACAATGAGCAGTTCTTC. Encoded protein: CASSQERTSGLYNEQFF.